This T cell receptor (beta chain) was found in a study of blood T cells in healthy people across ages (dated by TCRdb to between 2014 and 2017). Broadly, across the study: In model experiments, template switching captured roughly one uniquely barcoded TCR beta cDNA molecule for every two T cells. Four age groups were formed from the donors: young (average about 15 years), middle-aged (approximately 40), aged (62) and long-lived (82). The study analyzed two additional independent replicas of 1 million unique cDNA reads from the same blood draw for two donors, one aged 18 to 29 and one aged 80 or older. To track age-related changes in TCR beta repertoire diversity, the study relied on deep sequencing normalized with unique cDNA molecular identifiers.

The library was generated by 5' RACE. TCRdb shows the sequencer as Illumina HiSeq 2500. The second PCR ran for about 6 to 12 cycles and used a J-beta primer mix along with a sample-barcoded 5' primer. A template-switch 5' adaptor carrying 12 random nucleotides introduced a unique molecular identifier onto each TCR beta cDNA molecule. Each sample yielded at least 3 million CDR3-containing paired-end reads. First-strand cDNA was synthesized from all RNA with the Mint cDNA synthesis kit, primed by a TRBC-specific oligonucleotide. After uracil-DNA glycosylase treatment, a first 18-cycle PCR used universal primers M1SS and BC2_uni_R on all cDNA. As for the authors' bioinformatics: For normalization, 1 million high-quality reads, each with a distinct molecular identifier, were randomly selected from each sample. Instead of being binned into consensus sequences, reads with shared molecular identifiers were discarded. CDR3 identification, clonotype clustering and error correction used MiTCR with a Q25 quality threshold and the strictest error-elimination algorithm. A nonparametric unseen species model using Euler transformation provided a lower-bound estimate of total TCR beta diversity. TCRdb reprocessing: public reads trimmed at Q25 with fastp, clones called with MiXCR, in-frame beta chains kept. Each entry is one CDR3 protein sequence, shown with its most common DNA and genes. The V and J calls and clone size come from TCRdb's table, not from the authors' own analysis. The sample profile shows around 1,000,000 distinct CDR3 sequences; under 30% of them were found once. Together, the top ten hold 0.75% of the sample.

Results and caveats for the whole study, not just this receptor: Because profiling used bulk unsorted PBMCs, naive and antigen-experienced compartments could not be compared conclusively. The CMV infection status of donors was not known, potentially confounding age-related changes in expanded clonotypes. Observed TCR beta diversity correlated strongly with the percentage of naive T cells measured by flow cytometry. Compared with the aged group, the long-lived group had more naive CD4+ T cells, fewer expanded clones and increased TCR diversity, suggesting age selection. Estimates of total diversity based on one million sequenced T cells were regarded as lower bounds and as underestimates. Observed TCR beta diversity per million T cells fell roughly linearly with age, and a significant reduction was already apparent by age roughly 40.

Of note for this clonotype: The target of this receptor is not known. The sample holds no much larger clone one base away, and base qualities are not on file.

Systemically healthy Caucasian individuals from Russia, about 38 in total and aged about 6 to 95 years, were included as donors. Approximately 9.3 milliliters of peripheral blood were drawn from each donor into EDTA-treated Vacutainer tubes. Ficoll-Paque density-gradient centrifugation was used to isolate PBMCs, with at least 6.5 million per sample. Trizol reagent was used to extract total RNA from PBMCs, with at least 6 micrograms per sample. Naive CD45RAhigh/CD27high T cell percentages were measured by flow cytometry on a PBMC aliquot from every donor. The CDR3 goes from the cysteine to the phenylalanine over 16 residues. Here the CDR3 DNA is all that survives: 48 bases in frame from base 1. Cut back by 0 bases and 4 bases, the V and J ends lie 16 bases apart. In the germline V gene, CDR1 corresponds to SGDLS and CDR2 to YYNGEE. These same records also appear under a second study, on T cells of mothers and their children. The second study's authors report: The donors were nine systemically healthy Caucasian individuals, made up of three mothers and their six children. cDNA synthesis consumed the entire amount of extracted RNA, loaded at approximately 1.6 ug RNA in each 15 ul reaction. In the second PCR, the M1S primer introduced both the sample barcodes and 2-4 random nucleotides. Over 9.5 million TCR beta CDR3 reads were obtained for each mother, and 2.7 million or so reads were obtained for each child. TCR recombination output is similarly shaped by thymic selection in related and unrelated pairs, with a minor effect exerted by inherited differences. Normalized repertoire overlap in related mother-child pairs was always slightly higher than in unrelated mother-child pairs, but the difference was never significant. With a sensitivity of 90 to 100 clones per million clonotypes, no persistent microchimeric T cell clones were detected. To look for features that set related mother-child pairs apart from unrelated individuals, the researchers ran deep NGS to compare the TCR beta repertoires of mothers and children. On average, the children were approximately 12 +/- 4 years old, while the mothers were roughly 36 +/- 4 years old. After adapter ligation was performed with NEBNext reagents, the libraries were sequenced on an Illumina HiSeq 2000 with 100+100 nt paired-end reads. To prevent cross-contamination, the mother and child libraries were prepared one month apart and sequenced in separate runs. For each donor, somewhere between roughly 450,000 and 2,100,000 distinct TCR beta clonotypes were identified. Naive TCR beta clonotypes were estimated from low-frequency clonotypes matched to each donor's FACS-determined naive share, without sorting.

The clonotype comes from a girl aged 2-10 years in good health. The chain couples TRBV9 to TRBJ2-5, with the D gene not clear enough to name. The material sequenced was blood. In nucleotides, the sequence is TGTGCCAGCAGCGTAGTCCCGGACCCTCTATCAGAGACCCAGTACTTC. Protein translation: CASSVVPDPLSETQYF. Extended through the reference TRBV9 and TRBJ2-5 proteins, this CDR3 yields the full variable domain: DSGVTQTPKHLITATGQRVTLRCSPRSGDLSVYWYQQSLDQGLQFLIQYYNGEERAKGNILERFSAQQFPDLHSELNLSSLELGDSALYFCASSVVPDPLSETQYFGPGTRLLVL.